A single sample gave rise to the 6 T cell receptor beta chains below, sequenced in a study of tumor-infiltrating lymphocytes in primary liver carcinoma. Bulk tissue was left unsorted, and RNA and DNA were co-extracted from 20-30 mg of it. cDNA specific to TCR beta was made from around 450 ng of total RNA, with a constant-region primer employed for priming. Investigators got TCR beta libraries out of three nested multiplex PCR rounds, done with slightly modified ARM-PCR. TRBV1-TRBV30 forward primers paired with a C-beta reverse primer drove the first two PCR rounds, about 9 cycles each. TCRdb reprocessed the multiplex PCR reads with MiXCR, giving one entry per CDR3 protein. This sample carries approximately 53,000 distinct CDR3 sequences, around 77% of them seen once, and the ten largest clones take roughly a quarter. Material for sequencing was liver tumor tissue from sampling region 5. Sample subset: tumor region T5, tumor centre. Receptor source: a man aged 40-50 years with primary liver carcinoma and hepatitis B virus infection.

Concerning this clonotype: Without the conserved terminal phenylalanine or tryptophan, this CDR3 likely stems from a read error. This chain joins TRBV11-1 and TRBJ1-6; D possibly corresponds to TRBD1 (5 bases). CDR3 length: 13 residues. Per germline, CDR1 SGHAT and CDR2 FQDESV (reference sequence). The CDR3 region is CAISRTLVSPLHI. CDR3 coding DNA: TGTGCCATCAGCAGGACACTGGTTTCACCCCTCCACATT.

With respect to this clonotype: Possible read error: a much larger clone is one base away. The V gene is TRBV7-6, the J gene TRBJ2-5, with D tentatively TRBD1 (5 bases). CDR1 and CDR2 (germline): SGHVS, FNYEAQ. CDR3 length: 13 residues. In nucleotides, the CDR3 is TGTACCAGCAGCTTAGTAGGGGCAGAGACCCAGTACTTC. It yields the protein CTSSLVGAETQYF.

About this clonotype itself: Compared with germline, one end of the junction differs, possibly owing to a read error. The rearrangement uses TRBV2 and TRBJ1-1; no firm D call. Germline loops: CDR1 SNHLY, CDR2 FYNNEI. This CDR3 is 13 amino acids long. The CDR3 reads CASSEQANIEAFF. The CDR3 DNA sequence: TGTGCCAGCAGCGAGCAGGCCAACATTGAAGCTTTCTTT.

This clonotype was observed many times. The rearrangement links TRBV6-2 or TRBV6-3 to TRBJ1-2; D call uncertain. CDR1 MNHEY and CDR2 SVGEGT come from the germline V gene. V lost 5 bases and J lost 6, with 16 bases in between. The length of the CDR3 is 14 residues. The CDR3 region has the DNA TGTGCCAGCAGTCGTGACGGAACTATTAATGGCTACACCTTC. It encodes CASSRDGTINGYTF.

Note on this clonotype: A read error may explain this, as a much larger clone is one base away. The J gene is TRBJ2-7, the V gene TRBV6-1; D may correspond to TRBD1 or TRBD2 (5 bases each). The CDR3 is 15 amino acids. From germline, CDR1 is MNHNS and CDR2 SASEGT. DNA for the CDR3: TGTGTCAGCAGTGTTGGGACGGTGGGCTCCTACGTGCAGTACTTC. It yields the protein CVSSVGTVGSYVQYF.

For this clonotype: The conserved phenylalanine or tryptophan is not found at the CDR3 terminus, so this likely reflects a read error. The genes are TRBV10-3 and TRBJ2-5, with D unresolved. This CDR3 has 12 amino acids. Germline CDR1 reads ENHRY; CDR2 reads SYGVKD. CDR3 amino acids: CAISDQWETQYL. DNA of the CDR3: TGTGCCATTAGTGATCAATGGGAGACCCAGTACTTA.